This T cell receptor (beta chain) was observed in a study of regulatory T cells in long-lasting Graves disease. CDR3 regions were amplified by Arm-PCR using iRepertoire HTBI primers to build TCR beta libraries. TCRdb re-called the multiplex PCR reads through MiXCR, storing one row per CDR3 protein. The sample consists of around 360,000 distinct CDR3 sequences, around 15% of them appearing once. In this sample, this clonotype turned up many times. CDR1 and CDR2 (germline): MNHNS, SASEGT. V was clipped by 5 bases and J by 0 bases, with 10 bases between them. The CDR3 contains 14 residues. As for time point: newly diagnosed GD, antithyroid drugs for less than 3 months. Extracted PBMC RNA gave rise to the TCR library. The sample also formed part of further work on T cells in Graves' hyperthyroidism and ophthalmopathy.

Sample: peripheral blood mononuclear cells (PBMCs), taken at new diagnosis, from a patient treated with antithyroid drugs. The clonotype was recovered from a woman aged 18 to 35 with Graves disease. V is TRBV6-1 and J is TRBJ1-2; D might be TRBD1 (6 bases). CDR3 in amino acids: CASSPGEANYGYTF. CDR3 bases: TGTGCCAGCAGTCCAGGGGAGGCTAACTATGGCTACACCTTC.